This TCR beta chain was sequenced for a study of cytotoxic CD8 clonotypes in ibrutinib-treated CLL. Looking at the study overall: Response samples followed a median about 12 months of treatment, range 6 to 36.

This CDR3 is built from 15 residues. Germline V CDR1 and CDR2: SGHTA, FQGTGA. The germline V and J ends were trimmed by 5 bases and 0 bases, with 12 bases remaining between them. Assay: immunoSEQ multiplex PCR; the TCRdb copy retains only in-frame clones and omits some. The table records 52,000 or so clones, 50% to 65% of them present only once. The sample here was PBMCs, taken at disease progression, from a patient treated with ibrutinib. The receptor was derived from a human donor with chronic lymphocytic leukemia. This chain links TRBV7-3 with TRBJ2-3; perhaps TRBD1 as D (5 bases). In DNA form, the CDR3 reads TGTGCCAGCAGCCAACAGGCGACTAGCACAGATACGCAGTATTTT. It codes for CASSQQATSTDTQYF.